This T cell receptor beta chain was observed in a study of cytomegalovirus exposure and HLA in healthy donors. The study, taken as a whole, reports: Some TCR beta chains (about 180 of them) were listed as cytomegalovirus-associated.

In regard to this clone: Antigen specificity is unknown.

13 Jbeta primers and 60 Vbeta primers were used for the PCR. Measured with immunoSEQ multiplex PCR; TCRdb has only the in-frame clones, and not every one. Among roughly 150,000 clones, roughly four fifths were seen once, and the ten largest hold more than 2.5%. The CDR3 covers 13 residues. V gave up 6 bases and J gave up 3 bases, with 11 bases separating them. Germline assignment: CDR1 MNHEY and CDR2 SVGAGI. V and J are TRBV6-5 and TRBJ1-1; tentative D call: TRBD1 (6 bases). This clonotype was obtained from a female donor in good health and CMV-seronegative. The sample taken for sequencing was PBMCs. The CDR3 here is CASSAGVDTEAFF. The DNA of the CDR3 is TGTGCCAGCAGCGCAGGGGTGGACACTGAAGCTTTCTTT.